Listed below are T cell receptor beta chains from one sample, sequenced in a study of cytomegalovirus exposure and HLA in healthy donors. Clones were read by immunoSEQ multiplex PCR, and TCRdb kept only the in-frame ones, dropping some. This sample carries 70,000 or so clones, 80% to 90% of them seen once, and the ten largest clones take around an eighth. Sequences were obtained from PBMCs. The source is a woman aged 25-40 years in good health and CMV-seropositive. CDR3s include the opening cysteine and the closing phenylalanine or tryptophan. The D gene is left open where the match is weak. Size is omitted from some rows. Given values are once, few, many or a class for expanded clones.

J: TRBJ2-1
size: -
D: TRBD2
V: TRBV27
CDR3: CASSLLGGGYNEQFF
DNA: TGTGCCAGCAGTTTATTGGGGGGAGGGTACAATGAGCAGTTCTTC

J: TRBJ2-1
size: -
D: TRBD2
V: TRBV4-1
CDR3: CASSQGLAANEQFF
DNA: TGCGCCAGCAGCCAGGGACTAGCGGCCAATGAGCAGTTCTTC

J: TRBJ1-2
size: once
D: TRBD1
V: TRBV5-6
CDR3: CASSWDRGPNYGYTF
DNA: TGTGCCAGCAGCTGGGACAGGGGGCCAAACTATGGCTACACCTTC

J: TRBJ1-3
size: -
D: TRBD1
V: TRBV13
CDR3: CASSLERGQGAGNTIYF
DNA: TGTGCCAGCAGCTTAGAACGGGGACAGGGGGCCGGAAACACCATATATTTT

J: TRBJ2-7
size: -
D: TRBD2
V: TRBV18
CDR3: CASSGLADSYEQYF
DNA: TGTGCCAGCTCAGGGCTAGCGGACTCCTACGAGCAGTACTTC

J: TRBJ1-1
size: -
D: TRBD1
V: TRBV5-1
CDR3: CASSNTGASTEAFF
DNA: TGCGCCAGCAGCAATACAGGGGCTTCCACTGAAGCTTTCTTT

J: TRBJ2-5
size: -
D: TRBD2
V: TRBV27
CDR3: CASSLRRGVRETQYF
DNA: TGTGCCAGCAGTTTAAGGCGGGGGGTAAGGGAGACCCAGTACTTC

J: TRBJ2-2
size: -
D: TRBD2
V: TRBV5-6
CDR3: CASSSKRTSANTGELFF
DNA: TGTGCCAGCAGCTCCAAACGAACTAGCGCCAACACCGGGGAGCTGTTTTTT

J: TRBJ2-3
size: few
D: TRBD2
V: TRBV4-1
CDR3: CASSQEALAGILTDTQYF
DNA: TGCGCCAGCAGCCAAGAGGCACTAGCGGGGATACTCACAGATACGCAGTATTTT

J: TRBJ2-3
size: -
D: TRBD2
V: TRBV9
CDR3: CASSVSGSGGNTDTQYF
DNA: TGTGCCAGCAGCGTTAGCGGGAGTGGGGGGAACACAGATACGCAGTATTTT

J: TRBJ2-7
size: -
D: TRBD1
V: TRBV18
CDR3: CASSPVGQGTNEQYF
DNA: TGTGCCAGCTCACCGGTGGGACAGGGGACGAACGAGCAGTACTTC

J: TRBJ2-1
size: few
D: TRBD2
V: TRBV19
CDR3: CASSIVTSGRAGQFF
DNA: TGTGCCAGTAGTATAGTGACTAGCGGGAGGGCAGGGCAGTTCTTC

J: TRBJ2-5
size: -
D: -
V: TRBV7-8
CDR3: CASSPRWASQETQYF
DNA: TGTGCCAGCAGCCCCCGGTGGGCGAGTCAAGAGACCCAGTACTTC

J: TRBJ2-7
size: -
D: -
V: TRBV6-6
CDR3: CASSYGRFGYEQYF
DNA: TGTGCCAGCAGTTACGGGAGATTCGGCTACGAGCAGTACTTC

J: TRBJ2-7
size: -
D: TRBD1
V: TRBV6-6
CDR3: CASRGLGGQGAYEQYF
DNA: TGTGCCAGCAGGGGTCTGGGTGGTCAGGGGGCCTACGAGCAGTACTTC

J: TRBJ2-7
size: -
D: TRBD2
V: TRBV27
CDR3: CASSFKREGYEQYF
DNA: TGTGCCAGCAGTTTTAAGCGGGAGGGCTACGAGCAGTACTTC

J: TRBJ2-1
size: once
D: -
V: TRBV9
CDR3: CASSVGSGTEGNEQFF
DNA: TGTGCCAGCAGCGTAGGGTCCGGGACGGAGGGCAATGAGCAGTTCTTC

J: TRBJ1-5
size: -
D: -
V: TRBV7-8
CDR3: CASSLALAGVGNQPQHF
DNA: TGTGCCAGCAGCTTAGCGCTGGCGGGGGTGGGCAATCAGCCCCAGCATTTT

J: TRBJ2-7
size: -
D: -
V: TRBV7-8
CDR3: CASSLRIDRYYEQYF
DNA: TGTGCCAGCAGCTTAAGGATCGACAGATACTACGAGCAGTACTTC

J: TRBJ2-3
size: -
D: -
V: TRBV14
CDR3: CASSQTRGGPRTDTQYF
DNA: TGTGCCAGCAGCCAGACCCGCGGGGGCCCCCGCACAGATACGCAGTATTTT

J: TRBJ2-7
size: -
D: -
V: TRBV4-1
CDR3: CASSQGSYSEQYF
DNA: TGCGCCAGCAGCCAAGGGTCCTACAGCGAGCAGTACTTC

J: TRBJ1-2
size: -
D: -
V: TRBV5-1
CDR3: CASSTSGVGYTF
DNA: TGCGCCAGCAGCACCTCAGGGGTCGGCTACACCTTC

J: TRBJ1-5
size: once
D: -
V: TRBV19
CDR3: CASSFLGVSNQPQHF
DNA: TGTGCCAGTAGTTTTTTAGGGGTAAGCAATCAGCCCCAGCATTTT

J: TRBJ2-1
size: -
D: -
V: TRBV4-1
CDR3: CASRSRVLGNEQFF
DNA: TGCGCCAGCAGGAGCAGGGTATTAGGCAATGAGCAGTTCTTC

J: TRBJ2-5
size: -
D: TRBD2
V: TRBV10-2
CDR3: CASSEASGGQETQYF
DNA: TGCGCCAGCAGTGAGGCTAGCGGGGGCCAAGAGACCCAGTACTTC

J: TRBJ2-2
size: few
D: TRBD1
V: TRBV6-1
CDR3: CASRPQGDTGELFF
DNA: TGTGCCAGCCGCCCCCAGGGGGACACCGGGGAGCTGTTTTTT

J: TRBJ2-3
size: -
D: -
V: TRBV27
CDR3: CATRVLSSTDTQYF
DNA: TGTGCCACCCGGGTCCTCTCTAGCACAGATACGCAGTATTTT

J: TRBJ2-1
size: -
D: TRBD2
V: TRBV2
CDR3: CASSVGTRNEQFF
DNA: TGTGCCAGCAGTGTAGGGACTAGGAATGAGCAGTTCTTC

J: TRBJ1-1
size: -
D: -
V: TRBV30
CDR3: CAWRWGGIAPEWDEAFF
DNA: TGTGCCTGGAGGTGGGGGGGGATCGCGCCCGAGTGGGATGAAGCTTTCTTT

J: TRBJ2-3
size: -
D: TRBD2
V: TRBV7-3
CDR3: CASSPGGSTDTQYF
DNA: TGTGCCAGCAGCCCGGGGGGAAGCACAGATACGCAGTATTTT

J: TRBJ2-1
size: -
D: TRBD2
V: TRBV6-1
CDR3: CASRSTSGNRNEQFF
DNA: TGTGCCAGCAGGAGCACTAGCGGGAACCGCAATGAGCAGTTCTTC

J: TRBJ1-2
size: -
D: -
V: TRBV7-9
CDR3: CASSLVQGREGTF
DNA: TGTGCCAGCAGCTTAGTACAGGGACGGGAGGGGACCTTC

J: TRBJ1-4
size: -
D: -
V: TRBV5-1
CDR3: CASSLAGATNEKLFF
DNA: TGCGCCAGCAGCTTGGCGGGTGCAACTAATGAAAAACTGTTTTTT

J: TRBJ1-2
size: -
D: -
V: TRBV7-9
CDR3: CASSQRGNSNGYTF
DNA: TGTGCCAGCAGTCAAAGGGGAAACTCGAATGGCTACACCTTC

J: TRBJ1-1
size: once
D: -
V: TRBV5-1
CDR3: CASGPSFLDTEAFF
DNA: TGCGCCAGCGGGCCCTCGTTTCTGGACACTGAAGCTTTCTTT

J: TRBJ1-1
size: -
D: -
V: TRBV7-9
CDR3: CASNPGGSSEAFF
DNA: TGTGCCAGCAATCCCGGCGGCTCCTCTGAAGCTTTCTTT

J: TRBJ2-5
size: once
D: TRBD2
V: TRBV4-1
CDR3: CASSPGRGVETQYF
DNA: TGCGCCAGCAGCCCGGGGCGGGGGGTAGAGACCCAGTACTTC

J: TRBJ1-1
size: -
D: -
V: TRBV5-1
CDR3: CASSTGGPNTEAFF
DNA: TGCGCCAGCAGCACCGGGGGACCGAACACTGAAGCTTTCTTT

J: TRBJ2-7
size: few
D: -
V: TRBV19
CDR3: CASSPGGTYEQYF
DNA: TGTGCCAGTAGTCCTGGGGGGACCTACGAGCAGTACTTC

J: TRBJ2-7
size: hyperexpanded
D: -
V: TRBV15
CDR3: CATSREGGKLGEQYF
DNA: TGTGCCACCAGCAGAGAGGGAGGAAAGCTCGGGGAGCAGTACTTC

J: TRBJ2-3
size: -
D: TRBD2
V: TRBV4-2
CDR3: CASSGRVTDTQYF
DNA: TGTGCCAGCAGTGGGAGGGTCACAGATACGCAGTATTTT

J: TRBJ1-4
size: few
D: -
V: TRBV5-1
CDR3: CASSLGEGSRKLFF
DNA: TGCGCCAGCAGCTTGGGGGAGGGATCGCGAAAACTGTTTTTT

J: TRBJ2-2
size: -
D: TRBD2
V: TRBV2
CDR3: CASRDTTSRSYTGELFF
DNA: TGTGCCAGCAGGGACACGACTAGCCGGAGCTACACCGGGGAGCTGTTTTTT

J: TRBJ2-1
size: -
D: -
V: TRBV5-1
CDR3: CASSLAASSSSYNEQFF
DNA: TGCGCCAGCAGCTTGGCCGCGTCCTCGAGCTCCTACAATGAGCAGTTCTTC

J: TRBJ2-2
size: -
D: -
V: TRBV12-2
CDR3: CASRLAGTDRRLATGELFF
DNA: TGTGCAAGTCGCTTAGCGGGGACAGACAGGAGACTAGCGACCGGGGAGCTGTTTTTT

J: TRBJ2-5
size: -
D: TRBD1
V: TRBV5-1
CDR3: CASSPGQGARFEALFKETQYF
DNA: TGCGCCAGCAGCCCCGGACAGGGGGCGCGCTTTGAGGCGCTATTCAAAGAGACCCAGTACTTC

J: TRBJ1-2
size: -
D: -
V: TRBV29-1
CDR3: CSVSAGYYGYTF
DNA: TGCAGCGTTAGTGCAGGGTATTATGGCTACACCTTC

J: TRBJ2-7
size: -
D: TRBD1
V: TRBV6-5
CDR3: CASSYEAGGPYEQYF
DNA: TGTGCCAGCAGTTACGAGGCAGGGGGTCCCTATGAGCAGTACTTC